This T cell receptor beta chain is drawn from a study of T cell changes during pregnancy in multiple sclerosis. Repertoires were generated with immunoSEQ multiplex PCR, while TCRdb's copy carries only in-frame clones and drops some. The sample yields about 54,000 clones, around 90% seen once. CDR1 and CDR2 from the germline V gene are KGHSH and LQKENI. V lost 4 bases to trimming and J lost 3 bases; unmatched junction nucleotides: 7. The CDR3 sequence is 15 residues long. Sequenced here: CD4+ T cells from peripheral blood mononuclear cells, sampled in the first trimester of pregnancy. The J gene is TRBJ1-2, the V gene TRBV18; 8 bases line up with TRBD1. This sequence was found in a female donor with multiple sclerosis, enrolled in a pregnancy study. In DNA, the CDR3 is TGTGCCAGCTCACAGAAGACAGGGGTCGACTATGGCTACACCTTC. It translates to CASSQKTGVDYGYTF.